This T cell receptor beta chain came from a study of tumor-infiltrating lymphocytes in primary liver carcinoma. Overall study context: Regardless of tissue type, samples showed similar yields of roughly 3.5 to 7.5 million productive TCRbeta reads.

The CDR3 runs to 18 residues. Note on this clonotype: A junction end diverges from the germline sequence, so it may reflect a read error.

Scientists recovered RNA and DNA together from around 18-30 mg of unsorted bulk tissue. Every patient in the cohort had a primary liver carcinoma. That carcinoma was treated by surgical resection. Total RNA amounting to around 450 ng was the source from which TCR beta cDNA was made with a constant-region primer. Library construction for TCR beta comprised three nested multiplex PCR rounds performed with slightly modified ARM-PCR. A C-beta reverse primer and TRBV1-TRBV30 forward primers served in each of the first two PCR rounds, at approximately 10 cycles apiece. TCRdb used MiXCR to reprocess the multiplex PCR reads, holding one entry per CDR3 protein. The data show approximately 73,000 distinct CDR3 sequences, with roughly 69% seen just once and about 30% held by the top ten.

This TCR was recovered from a man between 35 and 55 years old with primary liver carcinoma and hepatitis B virus infection. The chain recombines TRBV12-3 or TRBV12-4 with TRBJ2-6, with TRBD2 as a possible D gene (6 bases). Source material: liver tumor tissue from sampling region 4. The subset: tumor region T4, right-lateral pole. The CDR3 is CVSSLGGDANSGANVLTF. For the CDR3, the DNA is TGTGTCAGCAGTTTAGGAGGGGACGCGAACTCTGGGGCCAACGTCCTGACTTTC.